Sequencing of this T cell receptor (beta chain) was carried out in a study of blood T cell repertoires in COVID-19. V gave up 0 bases and J gave up 3 bases, with 9 bases separating them. The CDR3 has 14 amino acids. Germline-derived CDR1 and CDR2 are SGHDT and YYEEEE. Some clones are missing from TCRdb's copy, which holds only in-frame ones; the method was immunoSEQ multiplex PCR. The table lists about 110,000 clones, around 88% of them singletons. Source material: peripheral blood. The V and J genes are TRBV5-6 and TRBJ1-2; D gene unclear. The clonotype originates from a man aged 50-59 years with active or convalescent COVID-19. This CDR3 is CASSLGVRDYGYTF. The DNA for the CDR3 is TGTGCCAGCAGCTTGGGGGTGAGGGACTATGGCTACACCTTC. The entire variable domain, with the rest obtained from reference TRBV5-6 and TRBJ1-2, is as follows: DAGVTQSPTHLIKTRGQQVTLRCSPKSGHDTVSWYQQALGQGPQFIFQYYEEEERQRGNFPDRFSGHQFPNYSSELNVNALLLGDSALYLCASSLGVRDYGYTFGSGTRLTVV.